The 18 T cell receptor beta chains listed next were all sequenced from one sample in a study of OX40 agonist ivuxolimab in advanced cancers. Measured with immunoSEQ multiplex PCR; TCRdb has only the in-frame clones, and not every one. This sample has tens of thousands of clones, with nearly 95% found just once. This specimen consisted of CD4+ or CD8+ T cells sorted from blood, obtained in a trial of the OX40 agonist ivuxolimab. The receptors here all came from an adult with an advanced solid tumor such as melanoma, head and neck, liver or kidney cancer.

This clone was counted a single time. The rearrangement joins TRBV28 to TRBJ1-5; D is unclear. Germline V CDR1 and CDR2: MDHEN, SYDVKM. Trimming removed 5 bases from V and 3 bases from J, with 20 bases in between. The CDR3 contains 17 residues. DNA for the CDR3: TGTGCCAGCAGTCCCCACCCTTTTGTAGTTTACAATCAGCCCCAGCATTTT. It is translated as CASSPHPFVVYNQPQHF.

The chain joins TRBV30 to TRBJ1-1; D gene unclear. This CDR3 spans 11 amino acids. Looked up from germline, CDR1 is GTSNPN and CDR2 is SVGIG (reference sequence). Trimming removed 8 bases at V and 1 base at J, with 8 bases between. This CDR3 reads CAHRGNTEAFF. The CDR3 nucleotides read TGTGCCCACCGAGGGAACACTGAAGCTTTCTTT.

Concerning this clone itself: This sequence may be a read error, since a much larger clone differs from it by one base. The J gene is TRBJ1-1, the V gene TRBV5-4; 8 bases are shared with TRBD1. The length of the CDR3 is 15 residues. Germline assignment: CDR1 SGHNT and CDR2 YYREEE (reference sequence). Germline trimming cut 0 bases from V and 0 bases from J; bases unmatched to any gene: 1. CDR3 loop: CASSLGQGLNTEAFF. CDR3 in DNA: TGTGCCAGCAGCTTGGGACAGGGGCTGAACACTGAAGCTTTCTTT. Drawing the rest from reference TRBV5-4 and TRBJ1-1, the complete variable domain is ETGVTQSPTHLIKTRGQQVTLRCSSQSGHNTVSWYQQALGQGPQFIFQYYREEENGRGNFPPRFSGLQFPNYSSELNVNALELDDSALYLCASSLGQGLNTEAFFGQGTRLTVV.

This chain links TRBV7-3 with TRBJ2-1; tentative D call: TRBD1 (6 bases). Trimming pared 1 base from V and 4 bases from J, leaving 8 bases between. This CDR3 contains 14 residues. Germline V lookup: CDR1 SGHTA, CDR2 FQGTGA. The CDR3 protein is CASSLSRGYNEQFF. The DNA for the CDR3 is TGTGCCAGCAGCTTAAGTAGGGGGTACAATGAGCAGTTCTTC.

This clone has just one count. The chain combines TRBV19 with TRBJ1-1, with 9 bases lining up with TRBD1. The germline gives CDR1 LNHDA, CDR2 SQIVND (reference sequence). This CDR3 is 19 amino acids long. V lost 0 bases, J lost 1 base, and 12 bases stayed unmatched. This CDR3 reads CASSIDGGQGLIGNTEAFF. For the CDR3, the DNA is TGTGCCAGTAGTATAGATGGGGGACAGGGTTTGATCGGGAACACTGAAGCTTTCTTT.

The rearrangement joins TRBV30 to TRBJ1-1; TRBD1 might be the D (5 bases). There are 16 residues in the CDR3. Trimming stripped 2 bases from V and 4 bases from J, with 20 bases between. The germline gives CDR1 GTSNPN, CDR2 SVGIG (reference sequence). The CDR3 here is CAWSLPARGVGTEAFF. The CDR3 coding sequence is TGTGCCTGGAGTCTGCCTGCTCGGGGGGTAGGCACTGAAGCTTTCTTT.

This rearrangement joins TRBV15 to TRBJ1-3; no reliable D call. V shed 0 bases and J shed 6 bases, with 21 bases lying between them. The CDR3 contains 18 residues. Germline V gene sequence: CDR1 LNHNV, CDR2 YYDKDF (reference sequence). The CDR3 region has the DNA TGTGCCACCAGCAGAGAATTTTTCTCGGTCGGAGAGGTAAACACCATATATTTT. Translated: CATSREFFSVGEVNTIYF.

The chain is built from TRBV19 and TRBJ1-5; D is undetermined. Trimming shortened V by 8 bases and J by 0 bases, and 11 bases separated the two germline ends. The germline gives CDR1 LNHDA, CDR2 SQIVND (reference sequence). The CDR3 contains 14 residues. In DNA form, the CDR3 reads TGTGCCAGTTTTTCCGGATATAGCAATCAGCCCCAGCATTTT. It encodes CASFSGYSNQPQHF.

In DNA form, the CDR3 reads TGTGCCAGCAGCGTAGCTAGAGAAGGAGACTCCTACGAGCAGTACTTC. It translates to CASSVAREGDSYEQYF. This chain uses TRBV9 with TRBJ2-7; D remains ambiguous. Per the germline V gene, CDR1 is SGDLS and CDR2 is YYNGEE. V was pared by 0 bases and J by 0 bases, with 13 bases between. The CDR3 covers 16 residues.

A single count supports this clone. Sequence at one end of the junction differs from germline and may be a read error. The chain links TRBV14 to TRBJ1-2, with D perhaps matching TRBD1 (6 bases). The CDR3 length is 13 residues. The V gene's germline CDR1 is SGHDN and CDR2 FVKESK. The CDR3 DNA is TGTGCCAGCAGCCAAGTTAATGCGGGGGCGCGGCTCTTC. Its translation is CASSQVNAGARLF.

The rearrangement links TRBV11-2 to TRBJ2-7, with D hard to call. Germline V gene data show CDR1 as SGHAT and CDR2 as FQNNGV. Trimming removed 1 base from V and 1 base from J, with 20 bases in between. CDR3 length equals 18 residues. CDR3 bases: TGTGCCAGCAGCTTAGCTTCCCAGGAACAGATATTTTCCTACGAGCAGTACTTC. Its translation: CASSLASQEQIFSYEQYF.

V is TRBV6-1 and J is TRBJ2-7; the match to TRBD2 covers 13 bases. V trimming: 4 bases; J trimming: 4 bases; junction bases outside the gene matches: 4. CDR1 and CDR2 (germline): MNHNS, SASEGT. The CDR3 is made up of 15 amino acids. The CDR3 DNA sequence: TGTGCCAGCAGTGGGCGGGGACTAGCGGGATACGAGCAGTACTTC. Amino acid sequence: CASSGRGLAGYEQYF.

V and J are TRBV6-5 and TRBJ2-1, with 16 bases that match TRBD2. V dropped 10 bases and J dropped 7; count of bases not matched to a gene: 7. The CDR3 consists of 15 residues. Germline CDR1 is MNHEY and CDR2 is SVGAGI. The CDR3 reads CATGTSGRGSNEQFF. CDR3 sequence (DNA): TGTGCCACCGGGACTAGCGGGAGGGGGTCGAATGAGCAGTTCTTC.

The V gene is TRBV2, the J gene TRBJ1-1; unclear D gene. Trimming cost V 6 bases and J 6 bases, with 14 bases left between them. The V gene's germline CDR1 is SNHLY and CDR2 FYNNEI. This CDR3 spans 13 amino acids. The CDR3 DNA sequence: TGTGCCAGCAGGAAAGAGGGAGGCGCTGAAGCTTTCTTT. Translation gives CASRKEGGAEAFF. The variable domain in full, with the rest retrieved from reference TRBV2 and TRBJ1-1, is EPEVTQTPSHQVTQMGQEVILRCVPISNHLYFYWYRQILGQKVEFLVSFYNNEISEKSEIFDDQFSVERPDGSNFTLKIRSTKLEDSAMYFCASRKEGGAEAFFGQGTRLTVV.

The CDR3 reads CASTTFSITGNSPLHF. As DNA, the CDR3 is TGTGCCAGCACTACATTTTCCATTACAGGGAACTCACCCCTCCACTTT. The chain is built from TRBV28 and TRBJ1-6; perhaps TRBD1 as D (6 bases). CDR1 and CDR2 from the germline V gene are MDHEN and SYDVKM. V lost 7 bases to trimming and J lost 10 bases, with 23 bases between them. CDR3 size: 16 residues.

V is TRBV6-5 and J is TRBJ2-7; D remains ambiguous. This CDR3 region has 13 residues. Per germline, CDR1 MNHEY and CDR2 SVGAGI. Trimming shortened V by 5 bases and J by 6 bases, and 14 bases separated the two germline ends. This chain's CDR3 is CASSEWVIVEQYF. The CDR3 nucleotides are TGTGCCAGCAGTGAATGGGTGATAGTCGAGCAGTACTTC.

V is TRBV10-3 and J is TRBJ2-3, with TRBD1 matching over 8 bases. There are 14 residues in the CDR3. The J segment lost 3 bases and the V segment lost 3 bases, leaving 2 bases of the junction unmatched. The germline V gene encodes CDR1 ENHRY and CDR2 SYGVKD. CDR3 sequence (DNA): TGTGCCATCAGTGACAGGGGGCGAACAGATACGCAGTATTTT. Encoded protein: CAISDRGRTDTQYF.

CDR3 region: CARSLAGPGSYSNQPQHF. CDR3 bases: TGTGCCAGAAGCTTAGCGGGGCCCGGCAGCTATAGCAATCAGCCCCAGCATTTT. The genes are TRBV7-5 and TRBJ1-5. TRBV7-5 is a pseudogene locus. The CDR3 runs to 18 residues.